This T cell receptor (beta chain) was obtained from a study of CD8 T cells in Susac syndrome. CDR1 is KGHSH, CDR2 LQKENI, per germline. The CDR3 sequence is 20 residues long. Trimming at V came to 3 bases and at J to 5 bases, leaving 21 bases not matched to a gene. The RNA, roughly 0.5 to 1 ug, was put through reverse transcription using random hexamers. TCRdb re-called the immunoSEQ multiplex PCR reads through MiXCR, storing one row per CDR3 protein. The sample consists of 150,000 to 250,000 distinct CDR3 sequences, over 90% of them appearing once. This TCR came from a human donor with multiple sclerosis. This chain uses TRBV18 with TRBJ1-1; TRBD1 aligns across 10 bases. The material sequenced was CD4+ T cells from PBMCs. The CDR3 sequence is CASSPLLEWTGGKLLTEAFF. The CDR3 DNA reads TGTGCCAGCTCACCTCTCTTAGAGTGGACAGGGGGAAAATTGTTGACTGAAGCTTTCTTT.